A selection of T cell receptor beta chains follows, all from one sample in a study of cytomegalovirus exposure and HLA in healthy donors. The table came from immunoSEQ multiplex PCR; TCRdb's copy has only in-frame clones and leaves some out. The sample consists of approximately 170,000 clones, about 72% of them appearing once. The source material was PBMCs. Every receptor here comes from a girl aged 10 to 17 in good health and CMV-seronegative. Both conserved end residues are part of each CDR3. A D gene is named only where the DNA matches it firmly. The listing skips clone size in some rows; elsewhere it reads once, few, many or a size class.

j_gene: TRBJ2-5
v_gene: TRBV7-2
d_gene: TRBD2
abundance: NA
CDR3nt: TGTGCCAGCAGCCTGTGGGGGAGGACTAGCGGGGATAAAGAGACCCAGTACTTC
CDR3aa: CASSLWGRTSGDKETQYF

j_gene: TRBJ1-1
v_gene: TRBV10-2
d_gene: TRBD1
abundance: NA
CDR3nt: TGCGCCAGCACCTTACCAACAGGGGGTGAAGCTTTCTTT
CDR3aa: CASTLPTGGEAFF

j_gene: TRBJ2-7
v_gene: TRBV4-2
d_gene: TRBD2
abundance: NA
CDR3nt: TGTGCCAGCAGCCAGGAGCGGGGTTCGTCGGGAGAGCAGTACTTC
CDR3aa: CASSQERGSSGEQYF

j_gene: TRBJ2-7
v_gene: TRBV19
d_gene: TRBD1
abundance: NA
CDR3nt: TGTGCCAGTAGTATCACAGGGGATGCCTACGAGCAGTACTTC
CDR3aa: CASSITGDAYEQYF

j_gene: TRBJ2-7
v_gene: TRBV5-1
d_gene: TRBD1
abundance: NA
CDR3nt: TGCGCCAGCAGCTCACAAGGGACAGGGGCCTACGAGCAGTACTTC
CDR3aa: CASSSQGTGAYEQYF

j_gene: TRBJ1-1
v_gene: TRBV15
d_gene: TRBD1
abundance: NA
CDR3nt: TGTGCCACCAGCTATCAGGGGGAAAACACTGAAGCTTTCTTT
CDR3aa: CATSYQGENTEAFF

j_gene: TRBJ2-1
v_gene: TRBV5-1
d_gene: NA
abundance: few
CDR3nt: TGCGCCAGCAGCTGGCTGCAGGCTGACCCCTACAATGAGCAGTTCTTC
CDR3aa: CASSWLQADPYNEQFF

j_gene: TRBJ1-1
v_gene: TRBV6-5
d_gene: NA
abundance: NA
CDR3nt: TGTGCCAGCAGTTACTCCAGGGATAGCACTGAAGCTTTCTTT
CDR3aa: CASSYSRDSTEAFF

j_gene: TRBJ2-1
v_gene: TRBV7-2
d_gene: TRBD2
abundance: NA
CDR3nt: TGTGCCAGCAGCTGGAGCGGGGGGGATGGTGAGCAGTTCTTC
CDR3aa: CASSWSGGDGEQFF

j_gene: TRBJ1-5
v_gene: TRBV19
d_gene: NA
abundance: NA
CDR3nt: TGTGCCAGTAGTCCACCGCAGGGAGGGGATCAGCCCCAGCATTTT
CDR3aa: CASSPPQGGDQPQHF

j_gene: TRBJ2-5
v_gene: TRBV5-4
d_gene: NA
abundance: NA
CDR3nt: TGTGCCAGCAGCGGGACCAGGGGTGTGAGGGAGACCCAGTACTTC
CDR3aa: CASSGTRGVRETQYF

j_gene: TRBJ2-2
v_gene: TRBV4-1
d_gene: NA
abundance: once
CDR3nt: TGCGCCAGCAGCCAAGATCTCACCGGGGAGCTGTTTTTT
CDR3aa: CASSQDLTGELFF

j_gene: TRBJ2-5
v_gene: TRBV25-1
d_gene: TRBD2
abundance: NA
CDR3nt: TGTGCCAGCAGTGAAGGTCGGCTAGCGGGGAGCCAAGAGACCCAGTACTTC
CDR3aa: CASSEGRLAGSQETQYF

j_gene: TRBJ2-5
v_gene: TRBV6-1
d_gene: NA
abundance: once
CDR3nt: TGTGCGCTACAGGGTCGGGAAACCCCAGAGACCCAGTACTTC
CDR3aa: CALQGRETPETQYF

j_gene: TRBJ2-2
v_gene: TRBV27
d_gene: TRBD2
abundance: NA
CDR3nt: TGTGCCAGCAGTTTATTAGCGGGGGTTACCGGGGAGCTGTTTTTT
CDR3aa: CASSLLAGVTGELFF

j_gene: TRBJ2-7
v_gene: TRBV7-9
d_gene: NA
abundance: NA
CDR3nt: TGTGCCAGCAGCTTAGGGAGGGCGGGGACAGTCGAGCAGTACTTC
CDR3aa: CASSLGRAGTVEQYF

j_gene: TRBJ2-1
v_gene: TRBV13
d_gene: NA
abundance: once
CDR3nt: TGTGCCAGCAGCTTAGAGGGGGAGGGGGGGGACAATGAGCAGTTCTTC
CDR3aa: CASSLEGEGGDNEQFF

j_gene: TRBJ2-2
v_gene: TRBV5-4
d_gene: NA
abundance: NA
CDR3nt: TGTGCCAGCAGCCCGACCACAGGGTTAGGCACCGGGGAGCTGTTTTTT
CDR3aa: CASSPTTGLGTGELFF